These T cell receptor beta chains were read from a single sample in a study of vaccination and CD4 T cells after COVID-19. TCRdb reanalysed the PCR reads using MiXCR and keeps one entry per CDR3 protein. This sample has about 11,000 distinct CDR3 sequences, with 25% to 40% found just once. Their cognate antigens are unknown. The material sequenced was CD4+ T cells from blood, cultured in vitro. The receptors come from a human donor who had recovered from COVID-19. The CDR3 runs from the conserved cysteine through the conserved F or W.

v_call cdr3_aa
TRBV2 CASSKLPQYF
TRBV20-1 CSATPTETEAFF
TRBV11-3 CASSLDLGSEQYF
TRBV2 CASRAVMNTEAFF
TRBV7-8 CASSLGTSGTFSYEQYF
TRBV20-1 CSARGQGASYEQYF
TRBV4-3 CASSQVYSTEAFF
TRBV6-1 CASSRQGNTEAFF
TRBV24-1 CATSGGGRETQYF
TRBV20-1 CSARVVLQGDREQYF
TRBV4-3 CASSPGYRMNTEAFF
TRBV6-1 CASSSGSYEQYF
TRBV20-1 CSALLGDNEQFF
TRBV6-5 CASSWTGGAEETQYF
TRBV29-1 CSGGRGGTEAFF
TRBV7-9 CASSAGQANTEAFF
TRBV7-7 CASSSGATDTQYF
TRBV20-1 CSATRLAGDVADTQYF
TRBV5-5 CASSLRRPGNTEAFF
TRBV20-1 CSARGSGTGNTEAFF
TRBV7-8 CASSKPGLATYEQYF
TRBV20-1 CSAKQSSGNTIYF